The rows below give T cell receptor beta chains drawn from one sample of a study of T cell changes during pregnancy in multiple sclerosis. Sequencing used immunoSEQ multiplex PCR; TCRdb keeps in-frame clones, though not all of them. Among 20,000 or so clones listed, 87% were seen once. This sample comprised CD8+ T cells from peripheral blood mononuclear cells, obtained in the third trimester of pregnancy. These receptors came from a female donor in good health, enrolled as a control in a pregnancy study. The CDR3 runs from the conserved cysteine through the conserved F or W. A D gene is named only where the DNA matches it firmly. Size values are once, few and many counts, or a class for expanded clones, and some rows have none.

CDR3 protein: CASSVNGVSGGPYNEQFF
CDR3 DNA: TGTGCCAGCAGCGTTAATGGTGTTAGCGGGGGGCCATACAATGAGCAGTTCTTC
V gene: TRBV7-2
J gene: TRBJ2-1
clone size: -
D gene: TRBD2

CDR3 protein: CASSWAEGQGSYEQYF
CDR3 DNA: TGTGCCAGCAGTTGGGCGGAGGGACAGGGTTCCTACGAGCAGTACTTC
V gene: TRBV28
J gene: TRBJ2-7
clone size: -
D gene: TRBD1

CDR3 protein: CASSNVGGDQETQYF
CDR3 DNA: TGTGCCAGCAGCAATGTGGGAGGGGACCAAGAGACCCAGTACTTC
V gene: TRBV28
J gene: TRBJ2-5
clone size: -
D gene: TRBD2

CDR3 protein: CASSPIQGWNEQFF
CDR3 DNA: TGTGCCAGCAGTCCAATCCAGGGTTGGAATGAGCAGTTCTTC
V gene: TRBV6-5
J gene: TRBJ2-1
clone size: -
D gene: -

CDR3 protein: CASSQVIETPTYEQYF
CDR3 DNA: TGCGCCAGCAGCCAAGTAATAGAGACACCCACCTACGAGCAGTACTTC
V gene: TRBV4-1
J gene: TRBJ2-7
clone size: few
D gene: -

CDR3 protein: CASSLALAGAGELFF
CDR3 DNA: TGTGCCAGCAGCTTAGCCCTAGCGGGGGCCGGGGAGCTGTTTTTT
V gene: TRBV7-2
J gene: TRBJ2-2
clone size: -
D gene: TRBD2

CDR3 protein: CSVDGLGQLYNEQFF
CDR3 DNA: TGCAGCGTTGATGGGCTCGGACAGCTTTACAATGAGCAGTTCTTC
V gene: TRBV29-1
J gene: TRBJ2-1
clone size: -
D gene: -

CDR3 protein: CASSQDGPGQGAGEQYF
CDR3 DNA: TGTGCCAGCAGCCAAGATGGTCCCGGACAGGGGGCTGGGGAGCAGTACTTC
V gene: TRBV4-2
J gene: TRBJ2-7
clone size: -
D gene: TRBD1

CDR3 protein: CASSYSISGANTEAFF
CDR3 DNA: TGTGCCAGCAGTTACTCGATCTCAGGGGCGAACACTGAAGCTTTCTTT
V gene: TRBV6-5
J gene: TRBJ1-1
clone size: once
D gene: -

CDR3 protein: CASSLDPDREEDTQYF
CDR3 DNA: TGTGCCAGCAGCTTAGATCCGGACAGGGAGGAAGATACGCAGTATTTT
V gene: TRBV11-2
J gene: TRBJ2-3
clone size: -
D gene: TRBD1

CDR3 protein: CASSSTMDRVGDTQYF
CDR3 DNA: TGTGCCAGCAGCTCGACCATGGACAGGGTGGGGGATACGCAGTATTTT
V gene: TRBV7-9
J gene: TRBJ2-3
clone size: -
D gene: TRBD1

CDR3 protein: CASRLASFAGNTIYF
CDR3 DNA: TGTGCAAGTCGCTTAGCGTCGTTTGCTGGAAACACCATATATTTT
V gene: TRBV12-2
J gene: TRBJ1-3
clone size: -
D gene: -

CDR3 protein: CASSLGQGASYEQYF
CDR3 DNA: TGTGCCAGCAGTTTAGGACAGGGAGCCTCCTACGAGCAGTACTTC
V gene: TRBV27
J gene: TRBJ2-7
clone size: -
D gene: TRBD1

CDR3 protein: CASSPQGSYNEQFF
CDR3 DNA: TGTGCCAGCAGCCCTCAGGGGTCCTACAATGAGCAGTTCTTC
V gene: TRBV7-6
J gene: TRBJ2-1
clone size: -
D gene: -

CDR3 protein: CASSQDRGLGQPQHF
CDR3 DNA: TGCGCCAGCAGCCAAGACAGGGGGCTGGGACAGCCCCAGCATTTT
V gene: TRBV4-3
J gene: TRBJ1-5
clone size: -
D gene: TRBD1

CDR3 protein: CASSPAGTAGNQPQHF
CDR3 DNA: TGTGCCAGCAGCCCGGCGGGGACAGCAGGCAATCAGCCCCAGCATTTC
V gene: TRBV7-2
J gene: TRBJ1-5
clone size: -
D gene: TRBD1

CDR3 protein: CASSTRTGGDNEQFF
CDR3 DNA: TGTGCCAGCAGCACGCGGACAGGGGGGGACAATGAGCAGTTCTTC
V gene: TRBV11-3
J gene: TRBJ2-1
clone size: -
D gene: TRBD1

CDR3 protein: CASSGPTSGGAPDTQYF
CDR3 DNA: TGTGCCAGCAGCGGACCTACTAGCGGGGGGGCGCCAGATACGCAGTATTTT
V gene: TRBV9
J gene: TRBJ2-3
clone size: once
D gene: TRBD2

CDR3 protein: CASSPRDRAPLGQPQHF
CDR3 DNA: TGTGCCAGCAGCCCCCGGGACAGGGCCCCTTTGGGTCAGCCCCAGCATTTT
V gene: TRBV7-9
J gene: TRBJ1-5
clone size: -
D gene: TRBD1

CDR3 protein: CASSEDRVILRAFF
CDR3 DNA: TGCGCCAGCAGTGAGGACAGGGTCATATTGCGAGCTTTCTTT
V gene: TRBV10-2
J gene: TRBJ1-1
clone size: -
D gene: TRBD1

CDR3 protein: CASSISPGRGWETQYF
CDR3 DNA: TGTGCCAGTAGTATTTCCCCCGGACGGGGGTGGGAGACCCAGTACTTC
V gene: TRBV19
J gene: TRBJ2-5
clone size: -
D gene: -

CDR3 protein: CASSEAMGSPETQYF
CDR3 DNA: TGTGCCAGCAGTGAAGCGATGGGTAGCCCAGAGACCCAGTACTTC
V gene: TRBV6-1
J gene: TRBJ2-5
clone size: medium-sized
D gene: -